The 12 T cell receptor beta chains given below trace back to one sample, sequenced in a study of cytomegalovirus exposure and HLA in healthy donors. Primers: 60 Vbeta forward and 13 Jbeta reverse. Repertoires were generated with immunoSEQ multiplex PCR, while TCRdb's copy carries only in-frame clones and drops some. The data contain over 150,000 clones, approximately 77% of them singletons. The specimen sequenced was PBMCs. The receptors shown here come from a male donor in good health and CMV-seropositive.

The chain has TRBV5-1 and TRBJ2-7; 9 bases match TRBD1. The CDR3 sequence is 15 residues long. The V and J ends lost 4 bases and 5 bases, in that order; junction bases with no gene match: 10. Germline CDR1 reads SGHRS; CDR2 reads YFSETQ. The CDR3 nucleotides read TGCGCCAGCAGCGCCGCCGGGACAGGGTTGAACGAGCAGTACTTC. Residues: CASSAAGTGLNEQYF.

The V call is TRBV2, the J call TRBJ1-1; 11 nucleotides align to TRBD1. With V trimmed by 2 bases and J by 8 bases, 4 bases remained unmatched. CDR1 and CDR2 from the germline V gene are SNHLY and FYNNEI. The CDR3 spans 14 residues. CDR3 sequence (DNA): TGTGCCAGCAGTGAATGGACAGGGGGCGTGGAAGCTTTCTTT. Its translation is CASSEWTGGVEAFF.

This clone was recorded a few times. The chain uses TRBV6-5 and TRBJ1-1; D is ambiguous. This CDR3 comprises 11 residues. Germline-derived CDR1 and CDR2 are MNHEY and SVGAGI. Trimming stripped 6 bases from V and 7 bases from J, with 9 bases between. Here the CDR3 reads CASRGGVEAFF. In DNA, the CDR3 is TGTGCCAGCAGGGGCGGGGTTGAAGCTTTCTTT.

The chain is built from TRBV2 and TRBJ1-2; possibly TRBD1 for D (5 bases). Germline values: CDR1 SNHLY, CDR2 FYNNEI. Trimming removed 4 bases at V and 5 bases at J, with 17 bases between. This CDR3 has 15 residues. CDR3 sequence reads: CASSVSTRGGYGYTF. The CDR3, as DNA: TGTGCCAGCAGTGTTTCCACCCGGGGGGGGTATGGCTACACCTTC.

This clone was observed a handful of times. This chain connects TRBV2 to TRBJ2-1; 11 positions match TRBD2. This CDR3 contains 14 residues. J lost 3 bases, V lost 11 bases, and 6 bases had no gene match. Germline V gene sequence: CDR1 SNHLY, CDR2 FYNNEI. The CDR3 DNA reads as TGTGCCGTCCCCCTAGCGGGGGGCTACAATGAGCAGTTCTTC. This gives the protein CAVPLAGGYNEQFF.

The rearrangement links TRBV7-6 to TRBJ1-5, with 9 bases fitting TRBD1. Trimming took 6 bases from V and 1 from J; bases not matched to a gene: 19. Germline loops: CDR1 SGHVS, CDR2 FNYEAQ. The CDR3 extends over 20 amino acids. This chain's CDR3 is CASRYDRTGAPEVSNQPQHF. The CDR3 DNA sequence: TGTGCCAGCAGATACGACCGGACAGGGGCTCCGGAAGTCAGCAATCAGCCCCAGCATTTT.

V is TRBV7-9 and J is TRBJ2-3; a weak D match, TRBD2 (6 bases). Germline CDR1 SEHNR, CDR2 FQNEAQ (reference sequence). The CDR3 extends over 17 amino acids. Trimming removed 2 bases at V and 0 bases at J, with 15 bases between. This CDR3 reads CASSLLDGGASTDTQYF. CDR3 DNA: TGTGCCAGCAGCTTACTCGATGGCGGGGCTAGCACAGATACGCAGTATTTT.

The rearrangement links TRBV6-5 to TRBJ1-5, with 7 positions matching TRBD1. This CDR3 has 15 residues. V was pared by 4 bases and J by 5 bases, with 8 bases of the junction left unmatched. The germline gives CDR1 MNHEY, CDR2 SVGAGI. The CDR3 reads CASSLGTATDQPQHF. CDR3 bases: TGTGCCAGCAGTTTAGGGACAGCAACCGATCAGCCCCAGCATTTT.

The gene calls are TRBV25-1 and TRBJ1-2; D gene uncertain. The CDR3 extends over 12 amino acids. Germline V gene sequence: CDR1 MGHDK, CDR2 SYGVNS. Trimming took off 4 bases at V and 6 bases at J, with 9 bases between the two ends. The CDR3 sequence is CASSVGSDGYTF. DNA for the CDR3: TGTGCCAGCAGTGTTGGAAGCGATGGCTACACCTTC.

This chain links TRBV2 with TRBJ1-2, with D uncertain. There are 11 residues in the CDR3. V was shortened by 7 bases and J by 3 bases, with 6 bases between the two germline ends. The germline gives CDR1 SNHLY, CDR2 FYNNEI. The CDR3 reads CASTLYYGYTF. The DNA for the CDR3 is TGTGCCAGCACACTGTACTATGGCTACACCTTC.

The chain recombines TRBV5-4 with TRBJ2-1, with D maybe TRBD2 (6 bases). The CDR3 runs 14 residues. The V gene's germline CDR1 is SGHNT and CDR2 YYREEE (reference sequence). V was trimmed by 0 bases and J by 5 bases, leaving 9 bases between them. CDR3 residues: CASSLGGANNEQFF. CDR3 in DNA: TGTGCCAGCAGCTTGGGCGGGGCCAACAATGAGCAGTTCTTC.

The CDR3 reads CASSFRSGANVLTF. DNA of the CDR3: TGCGCCAGCAGCTTTCGCTCTGGGGCCAACGTCCTGACTTTC. The chain is built from TRBV5-1 and TRBJ2-6; D is unresolved. V was cut by 2 bases and J by 0 bases, with 3 bases left in between. This CDR3 contains 14 residues. In germline, CDR1 is SGHRS, CDR2 YFSETQ. The full variable domain, completed using reference TRBV5-1 and TRBJ2-6, is KAGVTQTPRYLIKTRGQQVTLSCSPISGHRSVSWYQQTPGQGLQFLFEYFSETQRNKGNFPGRFSGRQFSNSRSEMNVSTLELGDSALYLCASSFRSGANVLTFGAGSRLTVL.